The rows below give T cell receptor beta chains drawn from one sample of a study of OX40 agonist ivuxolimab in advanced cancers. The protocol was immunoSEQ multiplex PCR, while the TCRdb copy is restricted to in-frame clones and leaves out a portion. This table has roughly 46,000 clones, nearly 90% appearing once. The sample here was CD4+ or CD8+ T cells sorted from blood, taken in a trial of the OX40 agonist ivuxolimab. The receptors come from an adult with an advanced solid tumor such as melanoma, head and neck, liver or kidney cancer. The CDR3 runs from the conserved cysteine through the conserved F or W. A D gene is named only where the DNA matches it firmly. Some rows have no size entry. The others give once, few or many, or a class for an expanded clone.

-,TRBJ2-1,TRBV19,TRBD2,CATAPGSGNSYNEQFF,TGTGCTACGGCACCAGGTAGCGGGAACTCCTACAATGAGCAGTTCTTC
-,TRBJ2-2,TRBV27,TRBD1,CASRKNTGGANTGELFF,TGTGCCAGCAGAAAAAACACAGGGGGCGCGAACACCGGGGAGCTGTTTTTT
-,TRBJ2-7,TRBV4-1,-,CASSQDYRGGREQYF,TGCGCCAGCAGCCAAGATTACAGGGGAGGGAGAGAGCAGTACTTC
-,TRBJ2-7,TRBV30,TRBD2,CAWRSGGSWEQYF,TGTGCCTGGAGATCGGGCGGGAGCTGGGAGCAGTACTTC
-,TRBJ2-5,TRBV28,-,CASIPRASGRETQYF,TGTGCCAGCATCCCTAGGGCATCAGGGCGCGAGACCCAGTACTTC
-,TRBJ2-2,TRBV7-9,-,CASIGGAGELFF,TGTGCCAGCATTGGCGGGGCCGGGGAGCTGTTTTTT
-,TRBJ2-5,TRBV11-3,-,CASSLVAGLSQYF,TGTGCCAGCAGCTTAGTCGCGGGACTGAGCCAGTACTTC
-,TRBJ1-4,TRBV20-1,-,CSASWGEKLLF,TGCAGTGCTAGCTGGGGTGAAAAACTGCTTTTT
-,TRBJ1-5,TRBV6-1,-,CASSEGVSYSNQPQHF,TGTGCCAGCAGCGAAGGAGTGTCTTATAGCAATCAGCCCCAGCATTTT
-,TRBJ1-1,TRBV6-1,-,CASTQQLNTEAFF,TGTGCCAGCACGCAGCAACTGAACACTGAAGCTTTCTTT
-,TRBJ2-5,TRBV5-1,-,CASRGGGQETQYF,TGCGCCAGCAGGGGGGGCGGACAAGAGACCCAGTACTTC
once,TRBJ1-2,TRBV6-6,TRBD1,CASRSGTAYGYTF,TGTGCCAGCAGATCCGGGACAGCATATGGCTACACCTTC
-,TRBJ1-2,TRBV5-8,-,CASSLNRAGYTF,TGTGCCAGCAGCTTGAACAGGGCTGGCTACACCTTC
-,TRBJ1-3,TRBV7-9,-,CASSPFGGATSGNTIYF,TGTGCCAGCAGCCCCTTCGGGGGGGCGACGTCTGGAAACACCATATATTTT
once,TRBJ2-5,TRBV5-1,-,CASSLKPTSTQYF,TGCGCCAGCAGCTTAAAACCAACGTCGACCCAGTACTTC
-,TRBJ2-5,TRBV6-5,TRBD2,CASSYFSTSGEETQYF,TGTGCCAGCAGTTACTTCTCGACTAGCGGGGAAGAGACCCAGTACTTC
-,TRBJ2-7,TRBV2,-,CASGGTFTREQYF,TGTGCCAGCGGGGGGACTTTTACTCGCGAGCAGTACTTC
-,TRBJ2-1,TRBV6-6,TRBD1,CASHGQGRDNEQFF,TGTGCCAGCCATGGACAGGGAAGGGACAATGAGCAGTTCTTC
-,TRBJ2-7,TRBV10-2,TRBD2,CASSGGAGGLYEQYF,TGCGCCAGCAGTGGGGGGGCGGGAGGACTCTACGAGCAGTACTTC
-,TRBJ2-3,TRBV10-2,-,CASSESWSTSTDTQYF,TGCGCCAGCAGTGAGTCGTGGTCTACTAGTACAGATACGCAGTATTTT
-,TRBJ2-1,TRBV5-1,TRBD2,CASSLALAAYNEQFF,TGCGCCAGCAGCTTGGCACTAGCGGCCTACAATGAGCAGTTCTTC
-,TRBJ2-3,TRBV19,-,CASSIALMGDTQYF,TGTGCCAGTAGTATTGCCCTAATGGGAGATACGCAGTATTTT